Detailed here is one TCR beta chain. The antigen remains unidentified. The V gene's germline CDR1 is MRHNA and CDR2 SNTAGT. The V end lost 5 bases, the J end lost 1 base, and 12 bases lay between the germline ends. CDR3 length: 14 residues. Each of the patients experienced relapse following autologous stem cell transplantation, and their brentuximab vedotin exposure differed. Profiling relied on immunoSEQ multiplex PCR, and the TCRdb table lists in-frame clones only, not all of them. The sample consists of tens of thousands of clones, roughly nine tenths of them appearing once. This entry belongs to a study of PD-1 blockade in classical Hodgkin lymphoma. Study-level results: Exclusion was the outcome for patients who began nivolumab under 1 year after ASCT. The CD4+ diversity rise by C4D1 was clearest in complete responders. Although disease activity or prior therapy may be involved, causes of the repertoire differences remain undefined. Relative to healthy donors, newly diagnosed patients reportedly had lower baseline TCR diversity, which was reported as lower still in relapsed/refractory patients.

The specimen was peripheral blood mononuclear cells (PBMCs), collected at baseline. The sequence derives from a human donor with classical Hodgkin lymphoma. The genes are TRBV6-4 and TRBJ2-7; D is perhaps TRBD2 (6 bases). The CDR3 coding sequence is TGTGCCAGCAGTCGGGACTGGGGATCCTACGAGCAGTACTTC. Translation: CASSRDWGSYEQYF.